The present entry profiles one T cell receptor beta chain with its context. The V gene's germline CDR1 is SGHRS and CDR2 YFSETQ. The CDR3 covers 17 residues. Trimming left V 1 base short and J 4 bases short, with 17 bases between. Clones were sequenced by immunoSEQ multiplex PCR, and TCRdb holds only the in-frame ones, with some missing. The sample consists of roughly 98,000 clones, about 80% of them appearing once. The sample comes from a study of OX40 agonist ivuxolimab in advanced cancers. Source: CD4+ or CD8+ T cells sorted from blood, taken in a trial of the OX40 agonist ivuxolimab. This chain joins TRBV5-1 and TRBJ1-4; D not certain. This TCR derives from an adult with an advanced solid tumor such as melanoma, head and neck, liver or kidney cancer. Written as DNA, the CDR3 is TGCGCCAGCAGCTTGTGGCCAGGCCAACCAGATAATGAAAAACTGTTTTTT. Translated, it gives CASSLWPGQPDNEKLFF.